Listed below are T cell receptor beta chains from one sample, sequenced in a study of monozygotic twins with inflammatory bowel disease. TCRdb reprocessed the 5' RACE reads, with one entry per CDR3 protein and no DNA. Here the sample table reports fewer than 550,000 distinct CDR3 sequences. The sequencing sample was made of blood. The source is a human donor with ulcerative colitis or Crohn's disease, or a healthy co-twin of an affected twin (not recorded which). Each CDR3 is given with its conserved first and last residue. Fields, in order: V gene, J gene, CDR3 protein.

v_call: TRBV5-1; j_call: TRBJ2-1; cdr3_aa: CASSLKLDFSGGGPNEQFF
v_call: TRBV5-5; j_call: TRBJ1-1; cdr3_aa: CASSLAGTGNTEAFF
v_call: TRBV6-1; j_call: TRBJ2-4; cdr3_aa: CASTPRGMAGESNIQYF
v_call: TRBV15; j_call: TRBJ1-5; cdr3_aa: CATSRVGQSGASNQPQHF
v_call: TRBV4-1; j_call: TRBJ1-5; cdr3_aa: CASSQERSNQPQHF
v_call: TRBV5-1; j_call: TRBJ1-6; cdr3_aa: CASSLGGPGNSPLHF
v_call: TRBV6-2/TRBV6-3; j_call: TRBJ2-1; cdr3_aa: CASTLGAGDEQFF
v_call: TRBV7-2; j_call: TRBJ2-7; cdr3_aa: CASSRDTPYEQYF
v_call: TRBV6-1; j_call: TRBJ1-3; cdr3_aa: CASADRALSGNTIYF
v_call: TRBV28; j_call: TRBJ2-4; cdr3_aa: CASSVRDRRPAIQYF
v_call: TRBV10-3; j_call: TRBJ1-2; cdr3_aa: CAISESLGGYTF
v_call: TRBV7-9; j_call: TRBJ2-7; cdr3_aa: CASSFSDRFYEQYF
v_call: TRBV3-1; j_call: TRBJ2-7; cdr3_aa: CASSQQGHTTSYF
v_call: TRBV27; j_call: TRBJ2-3; cdr3_aa: CASTVGLGDTQYF
v_call: TRBV7-2; j_call: TRBJ2-3; cdr3_aa: CASSLAQRGTDTQYF
v_call: TRBV18; j_call: TRBJ2-7; cdr3_aa: CASSPPMGEQYF
v_call: TRBV5-1; j_call: TRBJ1-2; cdr3_aa: CASSSDGQTYGYTF
v_call: TRBV10-3; j_call: TRBJ2-1; cdr3_aa: CAISSAKTGSNEQFF
v_call: TRBV5-8; j_call: TRBJ1-1; cdr3_aa: CASSLREPFEAFF
v_call: TRBV11-2; j_call: TRBJ2-1; cdr3_aa: CASSSQGGIYNEQFF
v_call: TRBV7-2; j_call: TRBJ2-1; cdr3_aa: CASSLVDGRNEQFF
v_call: TRBV4-1; j_call: TRBJ1-5; cdr3_aa: CASSQALGSNQPQHF
v_call: TRBV4-1; j_call: TRBJ2-3; cdr3_aa: CASSRGLPSTDTQYF
v_call: TRBV5-1; j_call: TRBJ2-5; cdr3_aa: CASSLSVGLAIDF
v_call: TRBV14; j_call: TRBJ1-2; cdr3_aa: CASSQVSVRGYTF
v_call: TRBV30; j_call: TRBJ2-3; cdr3_aa: CAWLKGASFPDTQYF
v_call: TRBV29-1; j_call: TRBJ2-2; cdr3_aa: CSAPPDTGELFF
v_call: TRBV4-1; j_call: TRBJ1-2; cdr3_aa: CASSRIPQAPFDGYTF
v_call: TRBV4-2; j_call: TRBJ2-1; cdr3_aa: CASSQDQGGRGNEQFF